This is a list of T cell receptor beta chains from one sample in a study of blood T cell repertoires in COVID-19. Some clones are missing from TCRdb's copy, which holds only in-frame ones; the method was immunoSEQ multiplex PCR. This sample has 150,000 to 200,000 clones, with approximately 86% found just once. Sequenced sample: PBMCs or T cells enriched from blood (not recorded which). These receptor sequences come from a man aged 60 to 75 who had recovered from COVID-19. Each CDR3 is given with its conserved first and last residue. D genes are given only for firm matches. Rows give clone size only sometimes, using once, few, many, or a class for an expanded clone.

CDR3aa | CDR3nt | j_gene | abundance | v_gene | d_gene
CASSQLRGKSPLHF | TGTGCCAGCAGCCAATTGAGGGGGAAATCACCCCTCCACTTT | TRBJ1-6 | . | TRBV3-1/TRBV3-2 | .
CASSPSGIGEETQYF | TGCGCCAGCAGCCCCTCGGGTATAGGGGAAGAGACCCAGTACTTC | TRBJ2-5 | . | TRBV5-1 | .
CASSREQGASPLHF | TGTGCCAGTAGTAGAGAACAGGGGGCTTCACCCCTCCACTTT | TRBJ1-6 | . | TRBV19 | TRBD1
CSVRGGDRAKGSIFLETQYF | TGCAGCGTCAGGGGTGGGGACAGGGCCAAGGGTAGTATTTTCCTGGAGACCCAGTACTTC | TRBJ2-5 | . | TRBV29-1 | TRBD1
CASSLIQGGTGELFF | TGCGCCAGCAGCTTGATACAGGGCGGGACCGGGGAGCTGTTTTTT | TRBJ2-2 | . | TRBV5-1 | .
CASSLVDTSLYEQYF | TGTGCCAGCAGCTTAGTCGACACATCCCTCTACGAGCAGTACTTC | TRBJ2-7 | . | TRBV7-2 | .
CASSRPGHNTGELFF | TGTGCCAGCAGTAGGCCGGGACATAACACCGGGGAGCTGTTTTTT | TRBJ2-2 | . | TRBV2 | .
CASSLGRDEQFF | TGTGCCAGCTCACTGGGGAGGGATGAGCAGTTCTTC | TRBJ2-1 | once | TRBV18 | TRBD2
CASSVGGVNDNSPLHF | TGTGCCAGCAGCGTAGGGGGGGTAAATGATAATTCACCCCTCCACTTT | TRBJ1-6 | . | TRBV9 | .
CASSPGLAGVRDNEQFF | TGTGCCAGTAGTCCGGGACTAGCGGGAGTTAGGGACAATGAGCAGTTCTTC | TRBJ2-1 | . | TRBV19 | TRBD2
CAWNRLAGDTDTQYF | TGTGCCTGGAATCGGCTAGCGGGAGACACAGATACGCAGTATTTT | TRBJ2-3 | . | TRBV30 | TRBD2
CASSSTDKYEQYF | TGTGCCAGCAGTTCGACAGATAAGTACGAGCAGTACTTC | TRBJ2-7 | . | TRBV5-4 | .
CASSPRREPTYNEQFF | TGTGCCAGCAGCCCCAGGAGGGAGCCGACCTACAATGAGCAGTTCTTC | TRBJ2-1 | few | TRBV11-2 | .
CASSLGTGDTEAFF | TGTGCCAGCAGCCTCGGGACAGGGGACACTGAAGCTTTCTTT | TRBJ1-1 | . | TRBV7-9 | TRBD1
CASSEARVVGETQYF | TGTGCCAGCAGTGAAGCAAGAGTGGTCGGGGAGACCCAGTACTTC | TRBJ2-5 | . | TRBV2 | .
CASSLGTAFNYNEQFF | TGTGCCAGCAGCCTCGGGACAGCCTTTAACTACAATGAGCAGTTCTTC | TRBJ2-1 | . | TRBV7-9 | TRBD1
CALNGQGADNSPLHF | TGTGCCCTCAACGGACAGGGGGCCGATAATTCACCCCTCCACTTT | TRBJ1-6 | . | TRBV30 | TRBD1
CASSNRINNSGEGGELFF | TGTGCCAGCAGCAATAGGATCAACAACAGCGGAGAGGGCGGGGAGCTGTTTTTT | TRBJ2-2 | . | TRBV21-1 | .
CATGQTTYEQYF | TGTGCCACGGGACAGACCACCTACGAGCAGTACTTC | TRBJ2-7 | . | TRBV6-5 | TRBD1
CASIGAFSGNTIYF | TGTGCCAGTATTGGAGCGTTCTCTGGAAACACCATATATTTT | TRBJ1-3 | . | TRBV19 | .
CAWSGISGGNQPQHF | TGTGCCTGGAGTGGAATTTCGGGGGGCAATCAGCCCCAGCATTTT | TRBJ1-5 | . | TRBV30 | .
CASSLRGQHNEQFF | TGCGCCAGCAGCTTGCGGGGACAGCACAATGAGCAGTTCTTC | TRBJ2-1 | . | TRBV5-1 | TRBD1
CASSLSSYEQYF | TGTGCCAGCAGCCTTAGCTCCTACGAGCAGTACTTC | TRBJ2-7 | once | TRBV7-9 | .
CASSLRAPVTGFNEQFF | TGTGCCAGCAGCCTTCGAGCCCCCGTGACAGGGTTCAATGAGCAGTTCTTC | TRBJ2-1 | . | TRBV7-3 | TRBD1
CASSYTPGQGASDTQYF | TGTGCCAGCAGTTACACCCCGGGACAGGGGGCATCAGATACGCAGTATTTT | TRBJ2-3 | . | TRBV28 | TRBD1
CASSLTDNNYGYTF | TGTGCCAGCAGTCTGACAGATAATAACTATGGCTACACCTTC | TRBJ1-2 | . | TRBV2 | .
CASSPDTAYGYTF | TGTGCCAGCAGCCCGGACACAGCCTATGGCTACACCTTC | TRBJ1-2 | . | TRBV3-1/TRBV3-2 | .
CASSIRGAGDEGELFF | TGTGCCAGTAGTATCCGCGGGGCTGGGGATGAGGGGGAGCTGTTTTTT | TRBJ2-2 | few | TRBV19 | .
CSVNPTGFQETQYF | TGCAGCGTCAACCCAACAGGGTTTCAAGAGACCCAGTACTTC | TRBJ2-5 | . | TRBV29-1 | .
CATSDLRTGGLTQYF | TGTGCCACCAGTGATTTGCGGACAGGGGGATTAACCCAGTACTTC | TRBJ2-5 | . | TRBV24-1 | TRBD1
CASSVGSGGGEKLFF | TGTGCCAGCAGCGTAGGTTCGGGGGGCGGTGAAAAACTGTTTTTT | TRBJ1-4 | once | TRBV9 | .
CASSEGQGTTIYF | TGTGCCAGCAGTGAAGGACAGGGAACCACCATATATTTT | TRBJ1-3 | . | TRBV6-1 | TRBD1
CASSLGLAGPPYEQYF | TGTGCCAGCAGCCTGGGACTAGCGGGACCTCCCTACGAGCAGTACTTC | TRBJ2-7 | few | TRBV6-2/TRBV6-3 | TRBD2
CASSPDTNYGYTF | TGTGCCAGCAGCCCGGACACTAACTATGGCTACACCTTC | TRBJ1-2 | . | TRBV11-2 | .
CAISEDRYSGNTIYF | TGTGCCATCAGTGAGGACAGATACTCTGGAAACACCATATATTTT | TRBJ1-3 | . | TRBV10-3 | .
CASSLRVTDTQYF | TGTGCCAGCAGCTTACGTGTCACAGATACGCAGTATTTT | TRBJ2-3 | . | TRBV11-3 | .
CASSARPTGQGYEKLFF | TGCGCCAGCAGCGCAAGGCCCACGGGACAGGGATATGAAAAACTGTTTTTT | TRBJ1-4 | . | TRBV5-1 | TRBD1
CASSSGTGGGSETQYF | TGTGCCAGCAGTTCCGGAACAGGGGGAGGGTCAGAGACCCAGTACTTC | TRBJ2-5 | . | TRBV6-2/TRBV6-3 | .
CASGLFWQGSYNEQFF | TGTGCTAGTGGTTTGTTCTGGCAGGGCTCCTACAATGAGCAGTTCTTC | TRBJ2-1 | . | TRBV12-5 | .
CASSSHRRAYTGELFF | TGTGCCAGCAGTTCGCATAGGAGGGCTTACACCGGGGAGCTGTTTTTT | TRBJ2-2 | . | TRBV27 | .
CASKGRGSSYNEQFF | TGTGCCAGCAAGGGGCGGGGGAGCTCCTACAATGAGCAGTTCTTC | TRBJ2-1 | . | TRBV2 | TRBD2
CASSSGWKDRGRGEQFF | TGTGCCAGCAGTTCTGGGTGGAAGGACAGGGGGCGAGGTGAGCAGTTCTTC | TRBJ2-1 | . | TRBV7-9 | TRBD1
CASSGLAGTGELFF | TGTGCCAGCAGCGGACTAGCGGGTACCGGGGAGCTGTTTTTT | TRBJ2-2 | . | TRBV7-9 | TRBD2
CATQGVGISEAFF | TGTGCCACCCAGGGGGTGGGGATCTCTGAAGCTTTCTTT | TRBJ1-1 | . | TRBV6-5 | TRBD1
CASSSRLAGVYEQYF | TGTGCCAGCAGCTCGAGACTAGCGGGAGTCTACGAGCAGTACTTC | TRBJ2-7 | . | TRBV7-9 | TRBD2
CASSQSGRLLNEKLFF | TGTGCCAGCAGCCAAAGCGGACGGCTTCTTAATGAAAAACTGTTTTTT | TRBJ1-4 | . | TRBV21-1 | .
CASSLRPGQWQYF | TGTGCCAGCAGTTTACGGCCGGGACAGTGGCAGTATTTT | TRBJ2-3 | . | TRBV27 | TRBD1
CSARGQVPYF | TGCAGTGCTAGAGGACAGGTCCCGTACTTC | TRBJ2-7 | . | TRBV20-1 | .
CASSAGTSGVETQYF | TGCGCCAGCAGCGCCGGGACTAGCGGGGTTGAGACCCAGTACTTC | TRBJ2-5 | . | TRBV5-1 | TRBD2
CASSSSSQGWREKLFF | TGTGCCAGCAGCTCCTCATCACAGGGGTGGAGAGAAAAACTGTTTTTT | TRBJ1-4 | . | TRBV28 | TRBD1
CAISEKTGTTDTQYF | TGTGCCATCAGTGAGAAGACAGGGACGACAGATACGCAGTATTTT | TRBJ2-3 | . | TRBV10-3 | TRBD1
CASSLKTGSYEQYF | TGTGCCAGCAGCTTGAAGACAGGCTCCTACGAGCAGTACTTC | TRBJ2-7 | . | TRBV5-4 | .
CASSPEAGQRLYGYTF | TGTGCCAGCTCACCAGAGGCTGGACAGCGGTTGTATGGCTACACCTTC | TRBJ1-2 | . | TRBV18 | .
CASSDLSGYYNEQFF | TGTGCCAGCAGTGATTTGAGCGGGTACTACAATGAGCAGTTCTTC | TRBJ2-1 | . | TRBV2 | .
CASSLVTDNSPLHF | TGTGCCAGCAGCTTGGTTACAGATAATTCACCCCTCCACTTT | TRBJ1-6 | few | TRBV5-6 | .
CASSEGGLVGKQYF | TGTGCCAGCAGTGAAGGTGGACTAGTAGGCAAGCAGTACTTC | TRBJ2-7 | once | TRBV6-1 | TRBD2
CLTEGGDLNTEAFF | TGCCTTACGGAAGGCGGGGACCTAAACACTGAAGCTTTCTTT | TRBJ1-1 | . | TRBV29-1 | .
CASSPTAYNSPLHF | TGTGCCAGCAGCCCGACAGCCTATAATTCACCCCTCCACTTT | TRBJ1-6 | . | TRBV27 | .
CASTGLAGTYEQYF | TGTGCCAGCACCGGACTAGCGGGGACCTACGAGCAGTACTTC | TRBJ2-7 | . | TRBV28 | TRBD2